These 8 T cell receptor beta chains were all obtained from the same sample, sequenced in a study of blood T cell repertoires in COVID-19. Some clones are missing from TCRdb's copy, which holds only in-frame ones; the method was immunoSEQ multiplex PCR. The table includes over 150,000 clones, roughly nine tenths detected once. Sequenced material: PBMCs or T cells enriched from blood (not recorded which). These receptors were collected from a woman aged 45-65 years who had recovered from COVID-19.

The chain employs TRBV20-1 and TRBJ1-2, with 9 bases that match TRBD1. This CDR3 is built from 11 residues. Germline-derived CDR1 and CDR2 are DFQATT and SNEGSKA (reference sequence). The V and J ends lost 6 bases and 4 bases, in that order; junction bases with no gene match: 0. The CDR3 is CSAGQGYGYTF. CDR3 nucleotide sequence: TGCAGTGCGGGACAGGGCTATGGCTACACCTTC.

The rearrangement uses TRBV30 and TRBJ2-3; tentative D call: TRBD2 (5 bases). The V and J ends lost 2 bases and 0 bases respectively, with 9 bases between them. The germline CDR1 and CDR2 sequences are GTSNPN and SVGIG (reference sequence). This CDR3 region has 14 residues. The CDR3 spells CAWSLGGSTDTQYF. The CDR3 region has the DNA TGTGCCTGGAGTCTCGGCGGGAGCACAGATACGCAGTATTTT. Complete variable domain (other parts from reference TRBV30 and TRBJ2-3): SQTIHQWPATLVQPVGSPLSLECTVEGTSNPNLYWYRQAAGRGLQLLFYSVGIGQISSEVPQNLSASRPQDRQFILSSKKLLLSDSGFYLCAWSLGGSTDTQYFGPGTRLTVL.

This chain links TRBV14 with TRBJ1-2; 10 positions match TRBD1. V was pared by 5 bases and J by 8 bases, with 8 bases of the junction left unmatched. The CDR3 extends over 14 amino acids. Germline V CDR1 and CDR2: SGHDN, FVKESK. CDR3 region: CASSKVGQGRGYTF. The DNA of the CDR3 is TGTGCCAGCAGCAAAGTGGGACAGGGGAGAGGCTACACCTTC.

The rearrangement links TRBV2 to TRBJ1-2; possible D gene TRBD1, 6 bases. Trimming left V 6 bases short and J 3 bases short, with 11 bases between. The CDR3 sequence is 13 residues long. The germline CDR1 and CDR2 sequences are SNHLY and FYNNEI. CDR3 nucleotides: TGTGCCAGCAGAGGGGACACCTACTATGGCTACACCTTC. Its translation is CASRGDTYYGYTF. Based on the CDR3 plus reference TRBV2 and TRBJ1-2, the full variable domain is EPEVTQTPSHQVTQMGQEVILRCVPISNHLYFYWYRQILGQKVEFLVSFYNNEISEKSEIFDDQFSVERPDGSNFTLKIRSTKLEDSAMYFCASRGDTYYGYTFGSGTRLTVV.

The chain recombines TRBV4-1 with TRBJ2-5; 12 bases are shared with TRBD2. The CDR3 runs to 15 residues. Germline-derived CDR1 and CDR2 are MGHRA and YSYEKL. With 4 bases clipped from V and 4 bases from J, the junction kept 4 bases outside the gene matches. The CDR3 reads CASSLQGLAGETQYF. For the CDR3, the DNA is TGCGCCAGCAGCCTTCAGGGACTAGCGGGAGAGACCCAGTACTTC.

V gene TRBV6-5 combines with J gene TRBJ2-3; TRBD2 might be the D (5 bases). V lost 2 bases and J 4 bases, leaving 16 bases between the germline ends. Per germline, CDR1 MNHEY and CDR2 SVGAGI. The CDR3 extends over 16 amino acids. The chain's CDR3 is CASSYVASPGADTQYF. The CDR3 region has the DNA TGTGCCAGCAGTTACGTGGCTAGCCCCGGGGCAGATACGCAGTATTTT.

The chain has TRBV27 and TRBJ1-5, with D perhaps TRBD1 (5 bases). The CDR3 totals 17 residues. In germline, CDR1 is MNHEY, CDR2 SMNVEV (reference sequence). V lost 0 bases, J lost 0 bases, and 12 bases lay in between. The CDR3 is CASSLSRPGISNQPQHF. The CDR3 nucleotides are TGTGCCAGCAGTTTATCGCGCCCAGGGATTAGCAATCAGCCCCAGCATTTT.

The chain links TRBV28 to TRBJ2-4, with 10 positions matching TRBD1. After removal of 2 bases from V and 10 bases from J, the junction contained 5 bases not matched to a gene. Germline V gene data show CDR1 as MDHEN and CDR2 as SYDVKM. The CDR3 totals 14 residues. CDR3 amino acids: CASSLAGTGDIQYF. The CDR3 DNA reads TGTGCCAGCAGTTTAGCCGGGACAGGGGATATTCAGTACTTC.